Listed below are T cell receptor beta chains from one sample, sequenced in a study of OX40 agonist ivuxolimab in advanced cancers. Clones were sequenced by immunoSEQ multiplex PCR, and TCRdb holds only the in-frame ones, with some missing. The sample has 20,000 to 25,000 clones, approximately 89% seen once. This material consisted of CD4+ or CD8+ T cells sorted from blood, taken in a trial of the OX40 agonist ivuxolimab. The receptor source for this set is an adult with an advanced solid tumor such as melanoma, head and neck, liver or kidney cancer. Both conserved end residues are part of each CDR3. D genes are given only for firm matches. Size values are once, few and many counts, or a class for expanded clones, and some rows have none.

j_gene	d_gene	v_gene	abundance	len	CDR3aa	CDR3nt
TRBJ1-2	.	TRBV7-9	few	13	CASSPGRVDGYTF	TGTGCCAGCAGCCCCGGACGGGTAGATGGCTACACCTTC
TRBJ1-5	TRBD1	TRBV5-4	.	14	CASSAGTGGQPQHF	TGTGCCAGCAGCGCTGGGACAGGGGGTCAGCCCCAGCATTTT
TRBJ1-1	.	TRBV6-5	few	12	CASSLVGTEAFF	TGTGCCAGCAGTTTAGTTGGTACTGAAGCTTTCTTT
TRBJ1-2	TRBD1	TRBV10-2	.	15	CASSEWTGEHHGYTF	TGCGCCAGCAGTGAGTGGACAGGGGAGCACCATGGCTACACCTTC
TRBJ1-4	.	TRBV7-8	.	17	CASSLAGHLRGNEKLFF	TGTGCCAGCAGCTTAGCGGGCCACCTTCGCGGTAATGAAAAACTGTTTTTT
TRBJ2-7	.	TRBV19	.	14	CASSTYGHSYEQYF	TGTGCCAGTAGTACCTATGGACACAGCTACGAGCAGTACTTC
TRBJ2-2	.	TRBV13	.	14	CASSLGRGTGELFF	TGTGCCAGCAGCTTAGGCCGGGGTACCGGGGAGCTGTTTTTT
TRBJ1-2	.	TRBV6-1	.	18	CASSEASNPRVQGDGYTF	TGTGCCAGCAGTGAAGCCTCCAATCCCCGGGTACAGGGTGATGGCTACACCTTC
TRBJ1-1	.	TRBV19	.	14	CASTPPAVYTEAFF	TGTGCCAGTACCCCCCCGGCAGTGTACACTGAAGCTTTCTTT
TRBJ2-7	.	TRBV10-3	.	11	CAISDGWEQYF	TGTGCCATCAGTGATGGGTGGGAGCAGTACTTC
TRBJ1-2	.	TRBV9	.	14	CASRGPSDNYGYTF	TGTGCCAGCAGGGGACCTTCTGATAACTATGGCTACACCTTC
TRBJ2-1	TRBD2	TRBV4-1	.	13	CASSQDSGVEQFF	TGCGCCAGCAGCCAAGATAGCGGGGTTGAGCAGTTCTTC
TRBJ2-5	.	TRBV6-1	.	13	CASRLVATETQYF	TGTGCCAGCAGATTGGTAGCCACCGAGACCCAGTACTTC
TRBJ1-2	TRBD1	TRBV27	.	13	CASSFIGTDGYTF	TGTGCCAGCAGTTTTATCGGGACAGATGGCTACACCTTC
TRBJ1-3	.	TRBV5-4	.	14	CASSFGDSGNTIYF	TGTGCCAGCAGCTTCGGGGACTCTGGAAACACCATATATTTT
TRBJ1-5	.	TRBV27	once	14	CASKTGQGRQPQHF	TGTGCCAGCAAAACTGGCCAGGGGAGACAGCCCCAGCATTTT
TRBJ1-4	.	TRBV7-9	.	15	CASSYLGRHNEKLFF	TGTGCCAGCAGCTACCTCGGTCGGCATAATGAAAAACTGTTTTTT
TRBJ2-7	.	TRBV5-4	.	11	CASSFADEQYF	TGTGCCAGCAGTTTTGCGGACGAGCAGTACTTC
TRBJ1-2	.	TRBV6-4	.	14	CASSDSCKDYGYTF	TGTGCCAGCAGTGACTCCTGTAAGGACTATGGCTACACCTTC
TRBJ2-7	TRBD1	TRBV30	few	14	CAWRFGTGDYEQYF	TGTGCCTGGAGGTTTGGGACAGGGGATTACGAGCAGTACTTC
TRBJ2-5	TRBD2	TRBV10-1	.	15	CASSQRGPPQETQYF	TGCGCCAGCAGTCAGCGGGGGCCACCGCAAGAGACCCAGTACTTC
TRBJ2-3	.	TRBV4-1	.	15	CASSQAPVGPDTQYF	TGCGCCAGCAGCCAAGCTCCTGTTGGCCCAGATACGCAGTATTTT
TRBJ2-7	.	TRBV5-4	.	14	CASSMGPRTYEQYF	TGTGCCAGCAGTATGGGACCGCGCACCTACGAGCAGTACTTC
TRBJ2-2	TRBD2	TRBV5-1	.	16	CASSLEASGGYGELFF	TGCGCCAGCAGCTTGGAGGCTAGCGGGGGTTACGGGGAGCTGTTTTTT
TRBJ2-5	.	TRBV7-9	.	14	CASSQHRAQETQYF	TGTGCCAGCAGCCAACACAGGGCTCAAGAGACCCAGTACTTC
TRBJ1-1	.	TRBV19	.	14	CASVQGRGNTEAFF	TGTGCCTCGGTGCAGGGGCGGGGGAACACTGAAGCTTTCTTT
TRBJ2-7	TRBD1	TRBV19	.	14	CASSISTGGYEQYF	TGTGCCAGTAGTATCTCGACAGGGGGCTACGAGCAGTACTTC
TRBJ1-1	.	TRBV6-5	.	14	CASSNEGMNTEAFF	TGTGCCAGCAGCAACGAGGGCATGAACACTGAAGCTTTCTTT
TRBJ2-7	.	TRBV27	once	16	CASSSRQAASSYEQYF	TGTGCCAGCAGTTCCCGACAGGCCGCCAGCTCCTACGAGCAGTACTTC
TRBJ2-7	.	TRBV2	.	13	CASSEGGAYEQYF	TGTGCCAGCAGTGAAGGGGGGGCCTACGAGCAGTACTTC
TRBJ2-3	.	TRBV5-5	.	14	CASQGANSGDTQYF	TGTGCCAGCCAGGGCGCCAATAGTGGAGATACGCAGTATTTT
TRBJ2-3	TRBD2	TRBV6-1	few	15	CASSELAGGPDTQYF	TGTGCCAGCAGTGAACTAGCGGGGGGGCCAGATACGCAGTATTTT
TRBJ2-3	TRBD2	TRBV9	.	19	CASSVDPFTSGGHTDTQYF	TGTGCCAGCAGCGTAGACCCCTTTACTAGCGGGGGGCACACAGATACGCAGTATTTT
TRBJ2-3	TRBD2	TRBV5-6	.	15	CASSLGSGGTDTQYF	TGTGCCAGCAGCTTGGGTAGCGGGGGAACAGATACGCAGTATTTT
TRBJ2-7	.	TRBV4-3	.	14	CASSERAVGYEQYF	TGCGCCAGCAGCGAAAGGGCAGTTGGCTACGAGCAGTACTTC
TRBJ2-5	TRBD2	TRBV2	.	13	CASYPSGGETQYF	TGTGCCAGTTATCCTAGCGGGGGGGAGACCCAGTACTTC
TRBJ1-1	.	TRBV7-8	.	12	CASSHLNTEAFF	TGTGCCAGCAGCCACTTGAACACTGAAGCTTTCTTT
TRBJ2-3	.	TRBV9	.	16	CASSHPGLRVVDTQYF	TGTGCCAGCAGCCATCCCGGGTTGCGGGTGGTTGATACGCAGTATTTT
TRBJ2-3	TRBD1	TRBV4-1	.	15	CASSQIRGPGDTQYF	TGCGCCAGCAGCCAAATCAGGGGGCCTGGAGATACGCAGTATTTT
TRBJ2-7	.	TRBV6-6	.	14	CASSSGPSIYEQYF	TGTGCCAGCAGTTCAGGGCCATCTATCTACGAGCAGTACTTC
TRBJ2-5	.	TRBV11-2	.	14	CASSAGGLWETQYF	TGTGCCAGCAGCGCCGGGGGGCTATGGGAGACCCAGTACTTC
TRBJ2-3	.	TRBV5-1	.	14	CASSLGGGTDTQYF	TGCGCCAGCAGCTTGGGGGGTGGTACAGATACGCAGTATTTT
TRBJ1-5	.	TRBV11-2	.	15	CASSLSIDSNQPQHF	TGTGCCAGCAGCTTATCCATAGACAGCAATCAGCCCCAGCATTTT
TRBJ2-2	TRBD1	TRBV9	.	16	CASSARTGMNTGELFF	TGTGCCAGCAGCGCAAGGACAGGGATGAACACCGGGGAGCTGTTTTTT
TRBJ2-3	.	TRBV7-8	.	13	CASSPPREDTQYF	TGTGCCAGCAGCCCCCCGCGGGAAGATACGCAGTATTTT